The T cell receptor (beta chain) under discussion was sequenced for a study of beta chain features in type 1 diabetes. Expressed TCRB transcripts got sequenced, as all isolated RNA was reverse transcribed. The method was immunoSEQ multiplex PCR; TCRdb's version includes in-frame clones alone and lacks a portion of them. This table holds approximately 37,000 clones, roughly 49% found once. This CDR3 has 15 residues. V lost 3 bases to trimming and J lost 1 base; unmatched junction nucleotides: 6. Germline CDR1 and CDR2: GTSNPN and SVGIG (reference sequence). In this sample, this clone turned up a few times.

Sequenced material: central memory CD4+ T cells from blood. This TCR was recovered from a woman aged 18-29 years in good health. This sequence joins TRBV30 and TRBJ1-3; 7 bases agree with TRBD1. CDR3 in amino acids: CAWSRDSGSGNTIYF. The DNA for the CDR3 is TGTGCCTGGAGCCGGGACAGTGGGTCTGGAAACACCATATATTTT.